The 18 T cell receptor beta chains presented below share a single source sample, sequenced in a study of cytomegalovirus exposure and HLA in healthy donors. Primers: 60 Vbeta forward and 13 Jbeta reverse. The data were produced by immunoSEQ multiplex PCR, yet TCRdb's version contains in-frame clones alone and is incomplete. The sample includes around 62,000 clones, around four fifths of them seen just once. Input material: PBMCs. These receptors all stem from a man aged 40-49 years in good health and CMV-seronegative.

This clone occurred a few times. The chain employs TRBV10-1 and TRBJ2-3, with 8 bases that match TRBD2. This CDR3 has 13 amino acids. J gave up 5 bases and V 4 bases, and 2 bases lay outside the gene matches. Germline V gene data show CDR1 as WNHNN and CDR2 as SYGVQD (reference sequence). The CDR3: CASSATSGDTQYF. Written as DNA, the CDR3 is TGCGCCAGCAGTGCTACTAGCGGAGATACGCAGTATTTT.

The rearrangement joins TRBV2 to TRBJ1-2, with D possibly being TRBD1 (5 bases). Germline V gene lookup returns CDR1 SNHLY and CDR2 FYNNEI. Trimming took 0 bases from V and 7 from J, leaving 12 bases between them. The CDR3 is 14 residues long. The CDR3: CASSEAGGAGGYTF. The CDR3 DNA reads as TGTGCCAGCAGTGAAGCCGGAGGGGCGGGTGGCTACACCTTC.

V and J are TRBV28 and TRBJ2-5, with 7 bases matching TRBD2. This CDR3 is 15 amino acids long. The germline V gene encodes CDR1 MDHEN and CDR2 SYDVKM. Trimming removed 3 bases from V and 5 bases from J; junction bases left unmatched: 9. The DNA for the CDR3 is TGTGCCAGCAGTTTCCGTGGGAGGGCCGGGGAGACCCAGTACTTC. Its protein product is CASSFRGRAGETQYF.

The chain combines TRBV28 with TRBJ2-5; a weak D match, TRBD2 (6 bases). Between the trimmed V and J ends, which lost 2 bases and 4 bases, there was a span of 20 bases. Germline V gene sequence: CDR1 MDHEN, CDR2 SYDVKM. The CDR3 has 17 residues. CDR3 region: CASSLRKSGVGLETQYF. CDR3 bases: TGTGCCAGCAGTTTACGCAAGTCGGGGGTCGGCTTAGAGACCCAGTACTTC.

V and J are TRBV10-2 and TRBJ2-7; D is possibly TRBD2 (6 bases). Germline V CDR1 and CDR2: WSHSY, SAAADI. The CDR3 runs 11 residues. Trimming removed 6 bases at V and 7 bases at J, with 10 bases between. This chain's CDR3 is CASRRAGEQYF. The CDR3 DNA reads TGCGCCAGCAGGAGGGCGGGGGAGCAGTACTTC.

This chain connects TRBV18 to TRBJ2-7, with 8 nucleotides matching TRBD1. The CDR3 runs 18 residues. Germline CDR1 KGHSH, CDR2 LQKENI. V trimming: 3 bases; J trimming: 3 bases; junction bases outside the gene matches: 16. The CDR3 is CASSPNSNGTGPIYEQYF. The DNA for the CDR3 is TGTGCCAGCTCACCTAATTCTAATGGGACAGGCCCAATCTACGAGCAGTACTTC.

This chain connects TRBV5-4 to TRBJ2-5; TRBD2 matches 15 bases. V was clipped by 5 bases and J by 3 bases; unmatched bases: 2. The CDR3 consists of 15 residues. Germline CDR1 reads SGHNT; CDR2 reads YYREEE (reference sequence). This CDR3 reads CASRRTSGREETQYF. In nucleotides, the CDR3 is TGTGCCAGCAGGAGGACTAGCGGGAGGGAAGAGACCCAGTACTTC.

V and J are TRBV5-1 and TRBJ2-3; 8 positions match TRBD2. Per germline, CDR1 SGHRS and CDR2 YFSETQ. The J segment lost 0 bases and the V segment lost 4 bases, leaving 4 bases of the junction unmatched. This CDR3 contains 15 residues. CDR3 coding DNA: TGCGCCAGCAGCATTAGCGGGGCTAGCACAGATACGCAGTATTTT. Protein: CASSISGASTDTQYF.

The chain joins TRBV7-2 to TRBJ2-7; no clear D gene. Between the trimmed V and J ends, which lost 5 bases and 6 bases, there was a span of 14 bases. CDR3 length: 13 residues. Germline V gene sequence: CDR1 SGHTA, CDR2 FQGNSA. In DNA, the CDR3 is TGTGCCAGCAGCCTTTCTAGGCTCCGCGAGCAGTACTTC. Encoded protein: CASSLSRLREQYF. The full variable domain, rest sourced from reference TRBV7-2 and TRBJ2-7, is GAGVSQSPSNKVTEKGKDVELRCDPISGHTALYWYRQSLGQGLEFLIYFQGNSAPDKSGLPSDRFSAERTGGSVSTLTIQRTQQEDSAVYLCASSLSRLREQYFGPGTRLTVT.

This clone was found a few times. The rearrangement uses TRBV5-6 and TRBJ1-1, with a possible D match to TRBD1 (5 bases). This CDR3 contains 14 residues. The germline V and J ends were trimmed by 4 bases and 0 bases, with 10 bases remaining between them. CDR1 SGHDT and CDR2 YYEEEE come from the germline V gene. The CDR3 spells CASSPGGMNTEAFF. The CDR3 nucleotides are TGTGCCAGCAGCCCGGGGGGGATGAACACTGAAGCTTTCTTT.

The rearrangement uses TRBV19 and TRBJ2-7; 9 bases are shared with TRBD2. The CDR3 extends over 14 amino acids. V shed 8 bases, J shed 2 bases, and the junction held 7 bases outside the gene matches. Germline assignment: CDR1 LNHDA and CDR2 SQIVND (reference sequence). In DNA form, the CDR3 reads TGTGCCAGTGCGGGGGGGGGATTCCCCTACGAGCAGTACTTC. Translation gives CASAGGGFPYEQYF.

The chain recombines TRBV5-1 with TRBJ1-1; 10 bases agree with TRBD1. There are 16 residues in the CDR3. The J segment lost 7 bases and the V segment lost 3 bases, leaving 12 bases of the junction unmatched. Germline lookup yields CDR1 SGHRS and CDR2 YFSETQ. The DNA for the CDR3 is TGCGCCAGCAGCTCTCCGGGACAGGGGTTGGGAAGTGAAGCTTTCTTT. Translated: CASSSPGQGLGSEAFF.

The chain has TRBV2 and TRBJ2-3, with D perhaps matching TRBD1 (6 bases). V was cut by 5 bases and J by 3 bases, with 15 bases left in between. CDR3 size: 15 residues. Germline CDR1 is SNHLY and CDR2 is FYNNEI. The CDR3 sequence is CASSPLTGSTDTQYF. The CDR3 coding sequence is TGTGCCAGCAGTCCTCTAACAGGGTCGACAGATACGCAGTATTTT.

The count of this clone is one. The chain has TRBV28 and TRBJ2-7; tentatively, D is TRBD2 (5 bases). V was trimmed by 8 bases and J by 1 base, leaving 21 bases between them. Germline values: CDR1 MDHEN, CDR2 SYDVKM. The CDR3 length is 16 residues. The CDR3 bases are TGTGCCAGCTGCTCGAGGGCCCGATCACCTTCCTACGAGCAGTACTTC. This encodes CASCSRARSPSYEQYF.

The V call is TRBV27, the J call TRBJ2-5; 12 bases agree with TRBD2. V was pared by 6 bases and J by 5 bases, with 4 bases of the junction left unmatched. From germline, CDR1 is MNHEY and CDR2 SMNVEV (reference sequence). The CDR3 totals 14 residues. DNA for the CDR3: TGTGCCAGCAGAATTGGGACTAGCGGGGAGACCCAGTACTTC. This codes for CASRIGTSGETQYF.

This clone appeared a few times. DNA of the CDR3: TGTGCCAGCGACAGGGTAGTTGCAACTAATGAAAAACTGTTTTTT. The encoded protein is CASDRVVATNEKLFF. V is TRBV5-8 and J is TRBJ1-4; 7 bases agree with TRBD1. This CDR3 region has 15 residues. The V segment lost 7 bases and the J segment 0 bases; nucleotides outside the gene matches: 6. CDR1 is SGHTS, CDR2 YDEGEE, per germline.

The chain combines TRBV5-1 with TRBJ2-7, with a weak D call TRBD1 (6 bases). This CDR3 contains 18 residues. Germline V gene lookup returns CDR1 SGHRS and CDR2 YFSETQ. Trimming cost V 2 bases and J 9 bases, with 30 bases left between them. In DNA, the CDR3 is TGCGCCAGCAGCTTTTACGTCGGGACACTGATGGGTGGTTTAGCGCAGTACTTC. Translated, it gives CASSFYVGTLMGGLAQYF.

This chain joins TRBV29-1 and TRBJ1-2, with D unclear. Per germline, CDR1 SQVTM and CDR2 ANQGSEA. This CDR3 has 11 residues. Trimming stripped 7 bases from V and 7 bases from J, with 13 bases between. For the CDR3, the DNA is TGCAGCGCTACCGACACCTGTGGCTACACCTTC. Its protein product is CSATDTCGYTF.